This TCR beta chain was sequenced during a study of T cell responses to AZD1222 COVID-19 vaccine. Overall study results and limits: Only a handful of AZD1222 recipients tested seropositive at baseline. Repertoire collection took place solely once the T cell response had peaked. In the spike-specific TCR repertoire, nearly half reportedly target unmutated variant regions.

Germline V gene sequence: CDR1 MNHEY, CDR2 SVGEGT. The CDR3 loop spans 13 amino acids. The V gene lost 5 bases and the J gene lost 5 bases, with 13 bases spanning the gap. Libraries were prepared by immunoSEQ multiplex PCR; TCRdb keeps only in-frame clonotypes and omits some of them. In the table there are over 90,000 clones, roughly nine tenths of which are singletons. This clone was seen a single time. No antigen is known for it. The chain joins TRBV6-2 or TRBV6-3 to TRBJ2-7, with a tentative D call TRBD2 (6 bases). The material sequenced was peripheral blood, taken on day 0 of AZD1222 vaccination. This receptor was taken from an adult in good health. The CDR3 loop reads CASSGRRDHEQYF. CDR3 nucleotides: TGTGCCAGCAGTGGGAGGCGGGACCACGAGCAGTACTTC.